Described below is a single T cell receptor (beta chain) sequence and its context. Its antigen remains unidentified. This record belongs to a study of graft-versus-host responses after intestinal transplantation. Study-wide context: Recipients uniformly received anti-thymocyte globulin induction, followed by tacrolimus and steroids for three to four years.

CDR1 SGHKS and CDR2 YYEKEE come from the germline V gene (reference sequence). CDR3 size: 12 residues. V was pared by 4 bases and J by 8 bases, with 10 bases between. Repertoires were generated with immunoSEQ multiplex PCR, while TCRdb's copy carries only in-frame clones and drops some. The sample includes approximately 92,000 clones, 75% to 95% seen only once; the top ten take around 6%. Study-wide findings and caveats: Early after transplant, HvG clones declined as circulating GvH clones peaked.

The sequence came from a human donor who received an intestinal transplant. Sequencing was performed on unstimulated CD8+ T cells sorted from spleen or lymph node cells, taken before intestinal transplant. This chain joins TRBV5-5 and TRBJ2-1; D is possibly TRBD1 or TRBD2 (5 bases each). Here the CDR3 DNA reads TGTGCCAGCAGCCAGCCGGGACATGAGCAGTTCTTC. Its translation is CASSQPGHEQFF. Variable domain in full (rest from reference TRBV5-5 and TRBJ2-1): DAGVTQSPTHLIKTRGQQVTLRCSPISGHKSVSWYQQVLGQGPQFIFQYYEKEERGRGNFPDRFSARQFPNYSSELNVNALLLGDSALYLCASSQPGHEQFFGPGTRLTVL.